This section outlines one T cell receptor beta chain sequence together with its context. The record originates from a study of blood T cell repertoires in COVID-19. In the study overall: COVID-19 samples, acute and convalescent, were from the United States, Italy and Spain.

Participants spanned ages about 18 to 90 years and resided in some 22 US areas. Cohorts were determined from participant-reported clinical history. In the authors' workflow: Reference gene primer amplification yielded estimated nucleated cell counts. TCRdb keeps only in-frame clones here, not all; method: immunoSEQ multiplex PCR. V, J and clone size are those of that table, while D and trimming were read from the DNA. The profile shows hundreds of thousands of clones, approximately 87% of them singletons. The CDR3 sequence is 15 residues long. The V gene's germline CDR1 is MDHEN and CDR2 SYDVKM. Trimming shortened V by 5 bases and J by 2 bases, and 15 bases separated the two germline ends.

The TCR was taken from a woman aged 45-65 years who had recovered from COVID-19. Specimen: PBMCs or T cells enriched from blood (not recorded which). V gene TRBV28 combines with J gene TRBJ1-2, with D possibly TRBD1 on 6 matching bases. CDR3: CASSPARQENYGYTF. The CDR3, as DNA: TGTGCCAGCAGTCCCGCCCGACAGGAGAACTATGGCTACACCTTC.